This T cell receptor beta chain was captured by sequencing in a study of T-cell reconstitution after alpha-beta-depleted transplantation in children. Unique molecular identifiers were used in preparing the TCRbeta library. TCRdb re-derived calls from the PCR reads in MiXCR, one entry per CDR3 protein. The data hold roughly 24,000 distinct CDR3 sequences, with approximately 10% observed a single time. This clonotype was picked up many times. This CDR3 is 10 amino acids long. V was shortened by 11 bases and J by 4 bases, with 7 bases between the two germline ends. This sequence joins TRBV12-3 or TRBV12-4 and TRBJ2-3; D gene uncertain. The sequencing used PBMCs from the stem cell graft donor, collected from the stem cell graft. This TCR was sampled from a human donor who donated a stem cell graft to a child with chronic granulomatous disease. CDR3 loop: CALGSDTQYF. In DNA form, the CDR3 reads TGTGCCCTGGGCTCAGATACGCAGTATTTT.